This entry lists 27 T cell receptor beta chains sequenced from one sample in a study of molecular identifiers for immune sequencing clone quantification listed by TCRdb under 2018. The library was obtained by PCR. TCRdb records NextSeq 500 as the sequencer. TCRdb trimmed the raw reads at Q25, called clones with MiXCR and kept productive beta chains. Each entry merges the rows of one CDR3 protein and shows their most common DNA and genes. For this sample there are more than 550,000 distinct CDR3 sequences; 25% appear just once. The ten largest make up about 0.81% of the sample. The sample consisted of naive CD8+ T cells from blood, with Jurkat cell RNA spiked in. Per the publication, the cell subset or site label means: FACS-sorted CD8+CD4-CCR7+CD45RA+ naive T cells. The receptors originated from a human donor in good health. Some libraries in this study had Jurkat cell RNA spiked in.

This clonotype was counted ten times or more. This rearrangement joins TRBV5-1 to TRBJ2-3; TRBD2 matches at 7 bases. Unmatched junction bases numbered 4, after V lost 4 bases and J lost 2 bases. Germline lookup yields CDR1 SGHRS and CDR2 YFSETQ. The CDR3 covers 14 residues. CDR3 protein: CASSGLADTDTQYF. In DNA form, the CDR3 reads TGCGCCAGCAGCGGTCTAGCGGACACAGATACGCAGTATTTT. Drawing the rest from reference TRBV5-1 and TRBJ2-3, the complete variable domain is KAGVTQTPRYLIKTRGQQVTLSCSPISGHRSVSWYQQTPGQGLQFLFEYFSETQRNKGNFPGRFSGRQFSNSRSEMNVSTLELGDSALYLCASSGLADTDTQYFGPGTRLTVL.

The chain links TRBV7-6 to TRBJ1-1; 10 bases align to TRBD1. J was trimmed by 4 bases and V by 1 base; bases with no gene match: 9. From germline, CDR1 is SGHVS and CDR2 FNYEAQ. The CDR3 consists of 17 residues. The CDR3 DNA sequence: TGTGCCAGCAGCTTAGGGGGCGGGACAGGGGTTTTCACTGAAGCTTTCTTT. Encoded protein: CASSLGGGTGVFTEAFF.

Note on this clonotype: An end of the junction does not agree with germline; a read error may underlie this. The CDR3 reads CASSQVSQEPQYF. The CDR3 region has the DNA TGTGCCAGCAGCCAAGTGTCGCAAGAGCCCCAGTACTTC. V gene TRBV14 combines with J gene TRBJ2-5; D remains ambiguous. This CDR3 contains 13 residues. Germline values: CDR1 SGHDN, CDR2 FVKESK. The entire variable domain, with the rest obtained from reference TRBV14 and TRBJ2-5, is as follows: EAGVTQFPSHSVIEKGQTVTLRCDPISGHDNLYWYRRVMGKEIKFLLHFVKESKQDESGMPNNRFLAERTGGTYSTLKVQPAELEDSGVYFCASSQVSQEPQYFGPGTRLLVL.

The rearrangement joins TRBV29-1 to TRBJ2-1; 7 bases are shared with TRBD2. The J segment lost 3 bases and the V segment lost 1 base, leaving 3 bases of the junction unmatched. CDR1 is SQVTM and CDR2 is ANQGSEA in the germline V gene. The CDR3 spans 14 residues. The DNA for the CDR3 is TGCAGCGTTGAAGGGGAGGGATTCTACAATGAGCAGTTCTTC. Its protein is CSVEGEGFYNEQFF.

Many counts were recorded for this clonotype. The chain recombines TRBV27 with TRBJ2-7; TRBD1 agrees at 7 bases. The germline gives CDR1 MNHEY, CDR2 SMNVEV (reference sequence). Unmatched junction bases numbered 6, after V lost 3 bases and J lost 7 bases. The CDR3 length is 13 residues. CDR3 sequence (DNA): TGTGCCAGCAGTTTTGCAGGGGGTCGGGAGCAGTACTTC. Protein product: CASSFAGGREQYF.

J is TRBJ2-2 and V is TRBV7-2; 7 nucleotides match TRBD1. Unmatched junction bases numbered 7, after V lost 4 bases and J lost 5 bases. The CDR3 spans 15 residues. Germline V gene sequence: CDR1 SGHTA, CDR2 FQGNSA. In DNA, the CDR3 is TGTGCCAGCAGCTCCATAAACAGGGGAACCGGGGAGCTGTTTTTT. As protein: CASSSINRGTGELFF.

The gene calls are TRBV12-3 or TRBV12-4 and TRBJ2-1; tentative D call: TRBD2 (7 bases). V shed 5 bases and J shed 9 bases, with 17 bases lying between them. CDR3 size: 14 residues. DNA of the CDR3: TGTGCCAGCAGTCCGTCTCAAGGGGGGGGTGAGCAGTTCTTC. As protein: CASSPSQGGGEQFF.

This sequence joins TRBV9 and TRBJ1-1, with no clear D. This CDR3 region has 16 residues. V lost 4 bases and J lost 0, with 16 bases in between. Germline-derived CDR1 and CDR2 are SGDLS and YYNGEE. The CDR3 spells CASSPLIPTMNTEAFF. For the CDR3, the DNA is TGTGCCAGCAGCCCCCTCATCCCGACAATGAACACTGAAGCTTTCTTT.

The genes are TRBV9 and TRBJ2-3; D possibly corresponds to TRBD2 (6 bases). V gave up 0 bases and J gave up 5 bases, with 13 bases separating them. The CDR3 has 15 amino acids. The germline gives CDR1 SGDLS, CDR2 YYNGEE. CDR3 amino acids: CASSVVGGSGDTQYF. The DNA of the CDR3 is TGTGCCAGCAGCGTAGTCGGGGGTAGTGGAGATACGCAGTATTTT.

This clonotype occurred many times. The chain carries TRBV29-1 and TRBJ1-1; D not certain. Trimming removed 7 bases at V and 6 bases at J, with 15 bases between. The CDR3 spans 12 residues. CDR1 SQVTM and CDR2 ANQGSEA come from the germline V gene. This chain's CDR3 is CSGNSINAEAFF. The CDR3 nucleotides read TGCAGCGGCAACAGCATCAACGCTGAAGCTTTCTTT.

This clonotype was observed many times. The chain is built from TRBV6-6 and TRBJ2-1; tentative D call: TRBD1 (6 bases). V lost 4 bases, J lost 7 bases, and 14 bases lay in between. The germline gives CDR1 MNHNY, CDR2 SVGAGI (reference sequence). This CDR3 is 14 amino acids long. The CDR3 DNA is TGTGCCAGCAGTTCAACAGGGACGGTAAATGAGCAGTTCTTC. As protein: CASSSTGTVNEQFF.

In DNA, the CDR3 is TGTGCCTGGAGTGTGGGGACAGGAGGCTCCTACGAGCAGTACTTC. Amino acids: CAWSVGTGGSYEQYF. The chain has TRBV30 and TRBJ2-7, with 8 bases lining up with TRBD1. The germline gives CDR1 GTSNPN, CDR2 SVGIG (reference sequence). V was clipped by 0 bases and J by 0 bases; unmatched bases: 4. This CDR3 has 15 amino acids.

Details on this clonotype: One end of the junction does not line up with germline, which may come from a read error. CDR3 nucleotide sequence: TGTGCCAGCTTCTACGATGCTAGCGGGAGAGACGAAGATACGCAGTGTTTT. Translated: CASFYDASGRDEDTQCF. The V call is TRBV6-6, the J call TRBJ2-3, with 10 bases fitting TRBD2. The CDR3 sequence is 17 residues long. The V gene's germline CDR1 is MNHNY and CDR2 SVGAGI (reference sequence).

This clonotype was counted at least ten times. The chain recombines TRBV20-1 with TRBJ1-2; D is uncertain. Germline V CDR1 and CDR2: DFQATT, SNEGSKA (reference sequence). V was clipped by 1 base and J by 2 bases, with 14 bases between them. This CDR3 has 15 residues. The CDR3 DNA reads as TGCAGTGCTAGAGTTCCAGGATCTATCAACTATGGCTACACCTTC. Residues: CSARVPGSINYGYTF.

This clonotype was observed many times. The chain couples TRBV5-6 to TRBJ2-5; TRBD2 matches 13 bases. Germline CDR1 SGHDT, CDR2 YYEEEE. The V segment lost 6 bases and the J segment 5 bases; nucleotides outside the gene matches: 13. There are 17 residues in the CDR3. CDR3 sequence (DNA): TGTGCCAGCATCGCCTCTCAGGGACTAGCGGGACTGGAGACCCAGTACTTC. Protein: CASIASQGLAGLETQYF.

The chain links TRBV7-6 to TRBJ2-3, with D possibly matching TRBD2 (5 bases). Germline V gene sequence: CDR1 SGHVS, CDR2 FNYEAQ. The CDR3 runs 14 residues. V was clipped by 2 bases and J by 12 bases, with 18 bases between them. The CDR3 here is CASSLRDPWVKQYF. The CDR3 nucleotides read TGTGCCAGCAGCTTACGGGATCCCTGGGTTAAACAGTATTTT.

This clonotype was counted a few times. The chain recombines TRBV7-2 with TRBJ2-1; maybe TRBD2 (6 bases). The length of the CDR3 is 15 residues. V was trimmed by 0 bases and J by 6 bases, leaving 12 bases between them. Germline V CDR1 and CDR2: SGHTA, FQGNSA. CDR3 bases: TGTGCCAGCAGCTTAGCCGCGGGGTCTGGCAATGAGCAGTTCTTC. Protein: CASSLAAGSGNEQFF.

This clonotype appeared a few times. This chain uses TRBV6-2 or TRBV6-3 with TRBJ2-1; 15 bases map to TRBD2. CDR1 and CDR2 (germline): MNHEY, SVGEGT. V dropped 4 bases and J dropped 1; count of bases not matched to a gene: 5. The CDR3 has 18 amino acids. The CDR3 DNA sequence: TGTGCCAGCAGTTCCCCCGGGACTAGCGGGAGGTCCTACAATGAGCAGTTCTTC. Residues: CASSSPGTSGRSYNEQFF.

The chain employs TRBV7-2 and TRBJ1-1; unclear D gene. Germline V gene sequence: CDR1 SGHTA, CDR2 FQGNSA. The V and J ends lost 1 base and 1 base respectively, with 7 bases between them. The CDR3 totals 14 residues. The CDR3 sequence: CASSLGEGNTEAFF. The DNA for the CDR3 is TGTGCCAGCAGCTTAGGAGAGGGGAACACTGAAGCTTTCTTT.

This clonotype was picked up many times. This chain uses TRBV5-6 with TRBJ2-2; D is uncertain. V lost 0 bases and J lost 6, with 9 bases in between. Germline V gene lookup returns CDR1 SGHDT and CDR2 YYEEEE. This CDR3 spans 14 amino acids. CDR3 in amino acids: CASSLAISAGELFF. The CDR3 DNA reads TGTGCCAGCAGCTTGGCTATCTCGGCCGGGGAGCTGTTTTTT.

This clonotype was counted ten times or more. In DNA form, the CDR3 reads TGTGCCAGCAGTCCACGGACAGCTCCACGGTCCCAGCATTTT. Protein product: CASSPRTAPRSQHF. This chain joins TRBV28 and TRBJ1-5; D may be TRBD1 (6 bases). The CDR3 spans 14 residues. V was pared by 5 bases and J by 11 bases, with 19 bases between. Germline V gene lookup returns CDR1 MDHEN and CDR2 SYDVKM.

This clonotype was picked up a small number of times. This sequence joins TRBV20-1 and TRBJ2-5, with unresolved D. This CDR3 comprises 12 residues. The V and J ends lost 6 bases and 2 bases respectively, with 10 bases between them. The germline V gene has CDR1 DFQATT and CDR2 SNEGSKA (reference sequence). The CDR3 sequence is CSARTRQETQYF. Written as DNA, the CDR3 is TGCAGTGCCCGGACGCGTCAAGAGACCCAGTACTTC.

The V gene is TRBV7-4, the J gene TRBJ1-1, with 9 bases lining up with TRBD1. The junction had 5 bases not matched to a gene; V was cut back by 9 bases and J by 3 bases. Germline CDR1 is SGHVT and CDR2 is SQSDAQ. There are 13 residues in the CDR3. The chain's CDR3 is CARGGQGDTEAFF. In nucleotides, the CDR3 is TGTGCCAGGGGGGGACAGGGAGACACTGAAGCTTTCTTT.

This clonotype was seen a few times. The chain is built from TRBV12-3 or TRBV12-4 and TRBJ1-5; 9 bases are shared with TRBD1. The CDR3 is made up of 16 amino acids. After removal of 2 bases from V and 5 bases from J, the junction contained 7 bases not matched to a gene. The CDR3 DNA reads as TGTGCCAGCAGTTTAAGTTGGGGACAGGGATATCAGCCCCAGCATTTT. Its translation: CASSLSWGQGYQPQHF.

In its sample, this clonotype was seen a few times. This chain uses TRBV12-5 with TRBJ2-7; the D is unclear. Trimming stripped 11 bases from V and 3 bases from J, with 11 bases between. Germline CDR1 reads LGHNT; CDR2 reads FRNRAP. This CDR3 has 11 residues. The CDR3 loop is CAWVGHYEQYF. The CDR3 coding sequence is TGTGCTTGGGTGGGCCACTACGAGCAGTACTTC.

The CDR3 bases are TGCGCCAGCAGCCAAGGGACCCCTGGTCAGCCCCAGCATTTT. Amino acid sequence: CASSQGTPGQPQHF. V gene TRBV4-1 combines with J gene TRBJ1-5; D is unclear. The CDR3 runs to 14 residues. Trimming pared 1 base from V and 6 bases from J, leaving 10 bases between. Germline-derived CDR1 and CDR2 are MGHRA and YSYEKL.

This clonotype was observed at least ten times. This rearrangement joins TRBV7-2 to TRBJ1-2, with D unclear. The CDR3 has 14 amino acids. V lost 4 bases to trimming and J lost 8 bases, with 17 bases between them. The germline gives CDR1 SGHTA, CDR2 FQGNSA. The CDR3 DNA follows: TGTGCCAGCAGCTCAGAACAAACTTACCCGGGCTACACCTTC. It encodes CASSSEQTYPGYTF.